A selection of T cell receptor beta chains follows, all from one sample in a study of blood T cell repertoires in COVID-19. Using immunoSEQ multiplex PCR, the repertoire was profiled, and TCRdb retains in-frame clones only, with some absent. Of 300,000 to 450,000 clones in the sample, approximately 90% were seen once. Sequenced input: PBMCs or T cells enriched from blood (not recorded which). All receptors derive from a man younger than 30 who had recovered from COVID-19. CDR3s include the opening cysteine and the closing phenylalanine or tryptophan. The order of the fields is V gene, J gene, clone size, D gene, CDR3 protein, CDR3 DNA. The D gene is left open where the match is weak. Expanded clones are given a class, and other clones once, few, many or no size at all.

v_gene: TRBV12-3/TRBV12-4
j_gene: TRBJ1-1
abundance: -
d_gene: -
CDR3aa: CASSPRQARGAFF
CDR3nt: TGTGCCAGCAGTCCGAGACAGGCCCGTGGGGCTTTCTTT

v_gene: TRBV5-1
j_gene: TRBJ2-7
abundance: -
d_gene: TRBD2
CDR3aa: CASSLTSGRASYEQYF
CDR3nt: TGCGCCAGCAGCTTGACTAGCGGGAGGGCCTCCTACGAGCAGTACTTC

v_gene: TRBV28
j_gene: TRBJ1-1
abundance: -
d_gene: -
CDR3aa: CASKGGVILNTEAFF
CDR3nt: TGTGCCAGCAAGGGAGGGGTCATACTGAACACTGAAGCTTTCTTT

v_gene: TRBV27
j_gene: TRBJ2-1
abundance: once
d_gene: TRBD2
CDR3aa: CASSFLAGSYNEQFF
CDR3nt: TGTGCCAGCAGTTTTCTAGCGGGCTCCTACAATGAGCAGTTCTTC

v_gene: TRBV19
j_gene: TRBJ2-1
abundance: -
d_gene: -
CDR3aa: CASSSTMAQFF
CDR3nt: TGTGCCAGTAGTTCAACTATGGCGCAGTTCTTC

v_gene: TRBV27
j_gene: TRBJ1-2
abundance: few
d_gene: -
CDR3aa: CASSSNTENYGYTF
CDR3nt: TGTGCCAGCAGTTCAAATACAGAGAACTATGGCTACACCTTC

v_gene: TRBV29-1
j_gene: TRBJ2-3
abundance: -
d_gene: TRBD2
CDR3aa: CSVERETDTQYF
CDR3nt: TGCAGCGTTGAGCGGGAGACAGATACGCAGTATTTT

v_gene: TRBV20-1
j_gene: TRBJ1-5
abundance: -
d_gene: -
CDR3aa: CSASGGGVGPQHF
CDR3nt: TGCAGTGCTAGTGGGGGGGGAGTAGGGCCCCAGCATTTT

v_gene: TRBV19
j_gene: TRBJ1-6
abundance: -
d_gene: TRBD1
CDR3aa: CASSIDTGGYSPLHF
CDR3nt: TGTGCCAGTAGTATAGACACAGGGGGATATTCACCCCTCCACTTT

v_gene: TRBV28
j_gene: TRBJ2-7
abundance: -
d_gene: -
CDR3aa: CASSSGPAGYF
CDR3nt: TGTGCCAGCAGTTCTGGGCCCGCAGGGTACTTC

v_gene: TRBV9
j_gene: TRBJ1-2
abundance: -
d_gene: -
CDR3aa: CASSVVNLNYGYTF
CDR3nt: TGTGCCAGCAGCGTAGTGAACCTAAACTATGGCTACACCTTC

v_gene: TRBV24-1
j_gene: TRBJ2-5
abundance: once
d_gene: -
CDR3aa: CATSEADRGGGGETQYF
CDR3nt: TGTGCCACCAGTGAGGCCGACCGCGGGGGCGGAGGAGAGACCCAGTACTTC

v_gene: TRBV11-2
j_gene: TRBJ1-6
abundance: few
d_gene: -
CDR3aa: CASSLEGPQVASWAPLHF
CDR3nt: TGTGCCAGCAGCTTAGAGGGGCCCCAGGTTGCCTCCTGGGCACCCCTCCACTTT

v_gene: TRBV19
j_gene: TRBJ2-1
abundance: once
d_gene: TRBD2
CDR3aa: CASSIELGLAGDNEQFF
CDR3nt: TGTGCCAGTAGTATAGAGTTGGGGCTAGCGGGGGACAATGAGCAGTTCTTC

v_gene: TRBV19
j_gene: TRBJ1-2
abundance: -
d_gene: -
CDR3aa: CASSEGSRHGYTF
CDR3nt: TGTGCCAGTAGTGAAGGGAGTAGGCATGGCTACACCTTC

v_gene: TRBV5-6
j_gene: TRBJ1-2
abundance: once
d_gene: -
CDR3aa: CASSFDRPYGYTF
CDR3nt: TGTGCCAGCAGTTTTGACAGACCTTATGGCTACACCTTC

v_gene: TRBV4-1
j_gene: TRBJ2-3
abundance: -
d_gene: TRBD2
CDR3aa: CASSHFLRAGDTDTQYF
CDR3nt: TGCGCCAGCAGCCACTTCCTCAGGGCGGGGGACACAGATACGCAGTATTTT

v_gene: TRBV10-3
j_gene: TRBJ2-1
abundance: -
d_gene: TRBD1
CDR3aa: CAIMGQGGNEQFF
CDR3nt: TGTGCCATCATGGGACAGGGAGGCAATGAGCAGTTCTTC

v_gene: TRBV7-8
j_gene: TRBJ1-5
abundance: -
d_gene: TRBD1
CDR3aa: CASSPRTGQGISNQPQHF
CDR3nt: TGTGCCAGCAGCCCCCGGACGGGACAGGGGATTAGCAATCAGCCCCAGCATTTT

v_gene: TRBV10-3
j_gene: TRBJ1-4
abundance: -
d_gene: -
CDR3aa: CAIGEGGEKLFF
CDR3nt: TGTGCCATCGGAGAGGGAGGCGAAAAACTGTTTTTT

v_gene: TRBV7-3
j_gene: TRBJ1-1
abundance: once
d_gene: TRBD1
CDR3aa: CASGQGPNTEAFF
CDR3nt: TGTGCCAGCGGACAGGGACCGAACACTGAAGCTTTCTTT

v_gene: TRBV7-2
j_gene: TRBJ1-4
abundance: -
d_gene: -
CDR3aa: CASTPGYSNEKLFF
CDR3nt: TGTGCCAGCACCCCGGGGTACTCTAATGAAAAACTGTTTTTT

v_gene: TRBV7-8
j_gene: TRBJ1-2
abundance: -
d_gene: TRBD1
CDR3aa: CASSAIKGDRNGYTF
CDR3nt: TGTGCCAGCAGCGCCATAAAAGGGGACAGGAATGGCTACACCTTC

v_gene: TRBV23-1
j_gene: TRBJ1-2
abundance: -
d_gene: -
CDR3aa: CASSQMQGSLANYGYTF
CDR3nt: TGCGCCAGCAGTCAAATGCAAGGTTCCCTAGCTAACTATGGCTACACCTTC

v_gene: TRBV9
j_gene: TRBJ2-3
abundance: -
d_gene: -
CDR3aa: CASSVVGASDTQYF
CDR3nt: TGTGCCAGCAGCGTAGTAGGAGCGTCAGATACGCAGTATTTT

v_gene: TRBV5-1
j_gene: TRBJ1-6
abundance: -
d_gene: -
CDR3aa: CASEATPSGSPLHF
CDR3nt: TGCGCCAGCGAGGCGACTCCTTCAGGGTCACCCCTCCACTTT

v_gene: TRBV9
j_gene: TRBJ1-2
abundance: -
d_gene: -
CDR3aa: CASSAEGHANYGYTF
CDR3nt: TGTGCCAGCAGCGCAGAGGGACATGCTAACTATGGCTACACCTTC

v_gene: TRBV3-1/TRBV3-2
j_gene: TRBJ2-2
abundance: -
d_gene: TRBD1
CDR3aa: CASSRQGSGELFF
CDR3nt: TGTGCCAGCAGCCGACAGGGTTCCGGGGAGCTGTTTTTT

v_gene: TRBV6-5
j_gene: TRBJ1-2
abundance: once
d_gene: TRBD1
CDR3aa: CASSRGQGSIGYTF
CDR3nt: TGTGCCAGCAGTAGGGGACAGGGGTCTATTGGCTACACCTTC

v_gene: TRBV19
j_gene: TRBJ1-1
abundance: -
d_gene: -
CDR3aa: CASSYASGMMRTEAFF
CDR3nt: TGTGCCAGTAGTTACGCCAGCGGGATGATGAGAACTGAAGCTTTCTTT